A single sample gave rise to the 32 T cell receptor beta chains below, sequenced in a study of CD8+CD57+ T cells in acquired aplastic anemia. TCR beta VDJ and CDR3 were profiled, and genomic DNA was the template. TCRdb called the reads again in MiXCR, with one record for every CDR3 protein. The table shows hundreds of thousands of distinct CDR3 sequences, with about two thirds occurring only once. The sample taken for sequencing was sorted CD4+, CD8+, or CD8+CD57+ T cells (not recorded which) from PBMCs. The receptors were sampled from a human donor in good health, serving as a control.

On this clonotype: This may stem from a read error, because a much larger clone lies one nucleotide away. The genes are TRBV14 and TRBJ2-7, with D perhaps TRBD2 (7 bases). The germline CDR1 and CDR2 sequences are SGHDN and FVKESK. The CDR3 covers 16 residues. As DNA, the CDR3 is TGTGCCAGCAGCCAAGATCGGGGGGCCCTCCCGTACGAGCGGTACTTC. This codes for CASSQDRGALPYERYF.

The genes are TRBV6-5 and TRBJ1-2; the match to TRBD1 covers 7 bases. This CDR3 spans 14 amino acids. V shed 5 bases and J 6 bases; nucleotides not matched to a gene: 9. From germline, CDR1 is MNHEY and CDR2 SVGAGI. In DNA form, the CDR3 reads TGTGCCAGCAGTCAGGGGGACAGCCCCCATGGCTACACCTTC. This gives the protein CASSQGDSPHGYTF.

The V call is TRBV2, the J call TRBJ1-5; perhaps TRBD1 as D (6 bases). The CDR3 contains 15 residues. Germline assignment: CDR1 SNHLY and CDR2 FYNNEI. Trimming took 6 bases from V and 2 from J, leaving 14 bases between them. As DNA, the CDR3 is TGTGCCAGCAGGAAGGACAGTGGGGGCAATCAGCCCCAGCATTTT. Its protein product is CASRKDSGGNQPQHF.

The V gene is TRBV19, the J gene TRBJ1-1; D ambiguous. The V and J ends lost 10 bases and 9 bases respectively, with 27 bases between them. Germline V gene sequence: CDR1 LNHDA, CDR2 SQIVND (reference sequence). This CDR3 contains 15 residues. Here the CDR3 DNA reads TGTGCCAATACTCACATTAGGACGGGTCAAGTACAAGCTTTCTTT. It specifies CANTHIRTGQVQAFF.

V gene TRBV7-3 combines with J gene TRBJ1-2; D is possibly TRBD1 (5 bases). Germline CDR1 is SGHTA and CDR2 is FQGTGA. V lost 6 bases to trimming and J lost 12 bases, with 23 bases between them. The CDR3 length is 14 residues. CDR3 sequence: CASSELDSYYEHTF. In nucleotides, the CDR3 is TGTGCCAGCAGTGAGCTCGACAGCTATTATGAGCACACCTTC.

The gene calls are TRBV5-1 and TRBJ1-4, with no clear D. The V end lost 0 bases, the J end lost 8 bases, and 5 bases lay between the germline ends. Germline CDR1 and CDR2: SGHRS and YFSETQ. This CDR3 region has 12 residues. The CDR3 here is CASSLDAEKLFF. CDR3 nucleotide sequence: TGCGCCAGCAGCTTGGATGCGGAAAAACTGTTTTTT.

The genes are TRBV9 and TRBJ1-3; D may be TRBD1 (6 bases). Per the germline V gene, CDR1 is SGDLS and CDR2 is YYNGEE. V gave up 4 bases and J gave up 10 bases, with 21 bases separating them. This CDR3 is built from 15 residues. Written as DNA, the CDR3 is TGTGCCAGCAGCCCTAGACATAGCTCTGGACAGACCATATATTTT. This codes for CASSPRHSSGQTIYF.

This clonotype is a singleton in its sample. The chain couples TRBV7-2 to TRBJ2-1, with unresolved D. Germline V lookup: CDR1 SGHTA, CDR2 FQGNSA. The CDR3 runs to 16 residues. The germline V and J ends were trimmed by 8 bases and 9 bases, with 26 bases remaining between them. The CDR3, as DNA: TGTGCCAGCTGCCTAAGGCTGGCCGTCAGAAACACTGAGCAGTTCTTC. Its protein is CASCLRLAVRNTEQFF.

In nucleotides, the CDR3 is TGTGCCACCACACTGGACGGGAAGGATACGCAGTATTTT. It codes for CATTLDGKDTQYF. V and J are TRBV6-6 and TRBJ2-3; D might be TRBD2 (5 bases). This CDR3 has 13 amino acids. V lost 10 bases to trimming and J lost 6 bases, with 17 bases between them. CDR1 and CDR2 from the germline V gene are MNHNY and SVGAGI (reference sequence).

The chain carries TRBV29-1 and TRBJ1-1, with 7 bases aligning to TRBD1. Germline CDR1 and CDR2: SQVTM and ANQGSEA. This CDR3 is built from 11 residues. With 7 bases clipped from V and 11 bases from J, the junction kept 10 bases outside the gene matches. Here the CDR3 reads CSAWTGIWAFF. CDR3 nucleotide sequence: TGCAGCGCCTGGACAGGAATTTGGGCTTTCTTT.

The rearrangement links TRBV20-1 to TRBJ1-1; D might be TRBD1 (5 bases). CDR3 size: 13 residues. Germline CDR1 is DFQATT and CDR2 is SNEGSKA (reference sequence). CDR3 residues: CSVSRELDTEAFF. CDR3 nucleotides: TGCAGCGTCAGCAGGGAGTTAGACACTGAAGCTTTCTTT.

The V and J genes are TRBV20-1 and TRBJ2-5, with D possibly matching TRBD2 (5 bases). The ends were cut back, 8 bases at V and 9 bases at J, with 16 bases in the middle. The CDR3 is 11 amino acids. Germline loops: CDR1 DFQATT, CDR2 SNEGSKA (reference sequence). The CDR3 region has the DNA TGCAGTTCGAGGACCTTGGAGGCCCAGTACTTC. This translates into CSSRTLEAQYF.

On this clonotype: The junction departs from the called germline gene at one end, perhaps through a read error. The CDR3 reads CASSSRPDEEQYF. In nucleotides, the CDR3 is TGCGCCAGTAGCTCGAGGCCTGACGAGGAGCAGTACTTC. V gene TRBV5-1 combines with J gene TRBJ2-7; D is ambiguous. This CDR3 is built from 13 residues. Germline V CDR1 and CDR2: SGHRS, YFSETQ.

The gene calls are TRBV27 and TRBJ2-5, with 9 bases lining up with TRBD2. The CDR3 extends over 16 amino acids. V lost 6 bases to trimming and J lost 8 bases; unmatched junction nucleotides: 16. Germline CDR1 is MNHEY and CDR2 is SMNVEV (reference sequence). CDR3 bases: TGTGCCAGCAGATGGGGTGGCGGGGGGGCCGTGGATACCCAGTACTTC. Translation: CASRWGGGGAVDTQYF.

This clonotype was picked up a small number of times. At one of its ends the junction is not consistent with the germline gene, which may arise from a read error. The chain employs TRBV7-2 and TRBJ2-7; 7 bases match TRBD2. CDR1 is SGHTA, CDR2 FQGNSA, per germline. CDR3 length: 13 residues. The CDR3 loop reads CASSFRGEDELYF. CDR3 sequence (DNA): TGTGCCAGCAGCTTCCGGGGGGAGGACGAGCTGTACTTC.

A remark on this clonotype: Because the CDR3's place on the DNA is in doubt, the DNA is left out and the CDR3 is given as listed by TCRdb. The rearrangement uses TRBV7-9 and TRBJ2-2; TRBD1, the D gene given by the table, was not confirmed from the DNA. Germline V gene sequence: CDR1 SEHNR, CDR2 FQNEAQ (reference sequence). Inclusive of both ends, the CDR3 amounts to 16 amino acids. Here the CDR3 reads CASSRGGHEQYFGLFF.

J is TRBJ2-1 and V is TRBV2; TRBD2 agrees at 8 bases. The CDR3 is 14 amino acids. CDR1 SNHLY and CDR2 FYNNEI come from the germline V gene. V lost 4 bases, J lost 12 bases, and 11 bases stayed unmatched. The CDR3 spells CASSAEAGAGTQFF. CDR3 in DNA: TGTGCCAGCAGTGCCGAAGCGGGGGCAGGTACGCAGTTCTTC.

V usage is TRBV5-4 and J usage is TRBJ2-5, with TRBD2 identical over 9 bases. Germline CDR1 reads SGHNT; CDR2 reads YYREEE (reference sequence). The CDR3 covers 16 residues. With 2 bases clipped from V and 5 bases from J, the junction kept 10 bases outside the gene matches. The CDR3 DNA follows: TGTGCCAGCAGCTTTGGGGCGGGGGGGCGGTCGGAGACCCAGTACTTC. Translation: CASSFGAGGRSETQYF.

Notes on this clonotype: The CDR3 does not end in the conserved phenylalanine or tryptophan, so this is likely a read error. It is unclear where the CDR3 begins or ends on the DNA, so no DNA is shown, and the CDR3 is as TCRdb lists it. The chain joins TRBV9 to TRBJ2-7; the DNA was not used to check the table's D call, TRBD1. Germline V lookup: CDR1 SGDLS, CDR2 YYNGEE. Termini included, the CDR3 measures 11 amino acids. CDR3: CASSLYPLRNT.

This clonotype appeared a single time. This could be a read error, since a much larger clone is one nucleotide away. The conserved phenylalanine or tryptophan normally closing the CDR3 is absent here, so this likely arose from a read error. The rearrangement joins TRBV28 to TRBJ2-5, with D unclear. V dropped 4 bases and J dropped 0 bases, with 12 bases sitting between them. Germline assignment: CDR1 MDHEN and CDR2 SYDVKM. The CDR3 has 15 amino acids. Written as DNA, the CDR3 is TGTGCCAGCAGTTCCACGGTTGGGTACCAAGAGACCCAGTACCTC. It encodes CASSSTVGYQETQYL.

The sample holds a few counts of this clonotype. A read error may be the cause here, since a much bigger clone is one base away. Here the CDR3 reads CASSQDSSGPPYEQYF. The CDR3 region has the DNA TGCGCCAGCAGCCAAGATTCCTCGGGCCCTCCCTACGAGCAGTACTTC. The chain joins TRBV7-3 to TRBJ2-7; D not certain. Per the germline V gene, CDR1 is SGHTA and CDR2 is FQGTGA. This CDR3 region has 16 residues.

A word on this clonotype: The junction does not match germline at one end; this may be a read error. The chain recombines TRBV20-1 with TRBJ1-4; D may be TRBD1 (5 bases). The CDR3 is 14 residues long. CDR1 is DFQATT and CDR2 is SNEGSKA in the germline V gene (reference sequence). The CDR3 DNA reads as TGCAGCGCTACGGGACGACCCTACGAGCGTGGCCTGTTTTTT. It specifies CSATGRPYERGLFF.

This clonotype was counted a single time. The junction shows a germline mismatch at one end, possibly a read error. This sequence joins TRBV2 and TRBJ1-4; a possible D gene is TRBD1 (5 bases). There are 11 residues in the CDR3. The germline V gene has CDR1 SNHLY and CDR2 FYNNEI. CDR3 protein: CASRDTERLFF. CDR3 in DNA: TGTGCCAGCAGGGACACAGAAAGACTGTTTTTT.

The V and J genes are TRBV6-5 and TRBJ2-2; no definite D call. V shed 6 bases and J shed 0 bases, with 8 bases lying between them. The CDR3 length is 14 residues. The V gene's germline CDR1 is MNHEY and CDR2 SVGAGI. Here the CDR3 reads CASSSAANTGELFF. The DNA for the CDR3 is TGTGCCAGCAGCTCCGCCGCGAACACCGGGGAGCTGTTTTTT.

Written as DNA, the CDR3 is TGTGCCAGCAGTCCCAAACAGGGGAGGTTGGGAGAGACCCAGTACTTC. Translated: CASSPKQGRLGETQYF. V and J are TRBV7-8 and TRBJ2-5; possibly TRBD1 for D (7 bases). Germline CDR1 reads SGHVS; CDR2 reads FQNEAQ. The CDR3 covers 16 residues. Trimming pared 6 bases from V and 4 bases from J, leaving 21 bases between.

Points on this clonotype: The CDR3 end shows no conserved phenylalanine or tryptophan, and so a read error is likely. It is unclear where the CDR3 begins or ends on the DNA, so no DNA is shown, and the CDR3 is as TCRdb lists it. This sequence joins TRBV7-2 and TRBJ1-1; the D call in the table, TRBD1, was not verified against the DNA. Including both end residues, the CDR3 is 13 amino acids long. The V gene's germline CDR1 is SGHTA and CDR2 FQGNSA. This CDR3 is CASSECGAKETLY.

The chain combines TRBV6-2 or TRBV6-3 with TRBJ2-7; 10 positions agree with TRBD1. The CDR3 runs to 15 residues. Germline V lookup: CDR1 MNHEY, CDR2 SVGEGT. Germline trimming cut 8 bases from V and 4 bases from J; bases unmatched to any gene: 11. The DNA of the CDR3 is TGTGCCAGCTGTCGAACCGGGACAGGGGTATACGAGCAGTACTTC. This translates into CASCRTGTGVYEQYF.

In its sample, this clonotype was seen many times. The genes are TRBV4-2 and TRBJ2-3; 8 nucleotides match TRBD1. This CDR3 spans 16 amino acids. Germline assignment: CDR1 LGHNA and CDR2 YNFKEQ. Losses at the gene ends were 2 bases for V and 1 base for J; bases not matched to a gene: 5. CDR3 loop: CASSQLPTGGTDTQYF. CDR3 nucleotides: TGTGCCAGCAGCCAACTCCCGACAGGGGGCACAGATACGCAGTATTTT.

Concerning this clonotype: No conserved phenylalanine or tryptophan ends this CDR3, so it is likely a read error. No DNA is shown, since the ends of the CDR3 on it are uncertain; the CDR3 is the one TCRdb lists. The chain uses TRBV9 and TRBJ1-5; no check of the table's D call, TRBD1, against the DNA was made. The CDR3 has 13 amino acids, counting both end residues. Per the germline V gene, CDR1 is SGDLS and CDR2 is YYNGEE. CDR3 protein: CASSEEFRDTPTI.

This chain joins TRBV20-1 and TRBJ2-1; D call uncertain. Germline-derived CDR1 and CDR2 are DFQATT and SNEGSKA (reference sequence). The CDR3 sequence is 12 residues long. DNA of the CDR3: TGCAGCGTTCGGCCAGATTTCGATGAGCAGTTCTTC. This sequence encodes CSVRPDFDEQFF.

About this clonotype: A much larger clone differs from this one at a single base, so this may be a read error. The chain employs TRBV11-3 and TRBJ2-2; D might be TRBD2 (6 bases). CDR1 is SGHNT, CDR2 YENEEA, per germline. The CDR3 length is 14 residues. This CDR3 reads CASSLGGPTGELSF. The DNA for the CDR3 is TGTGCCAGCAGCCTCGGGGGTCCCACCGGGGAGCTGTCTTTT.

The chain links TRBV20-1 to TRBJ2-4; D might be TRBD1 (6 bases). Deletions cut 5 bases from V and 0 bases from J, with 14 bases between. The CDR3 has 15 residues. In germline, CDR1 is DFQATT, CDR2 SNEGSKA (reference sequence). The CDR3, as DNA: TGCAGTGCTGAATTAACAGGGCTAGCCAAAAACATTCAGTACTTC. Protein product: CSAELTGLAKNIQYF.